This T cell receptor beta chain was found in a study of cytotoxic CD8 clonotypes in ibrutinib-treated CLL. V was shortened by 7 bases and J by 3 bases, with 13 bases between the two germline ends. This CDR3 comprises 14 residues. Germline V lookup: CDR1 LNHDA, CDR2 SQIVND (reference sequence). Using immunoSEQ multiplex PCR, the repertoire was profiled, and TCRdb retains in-frame clones only, with some absent. The table includes around 140,000 clones, approximately 77% detected once. The sequences come from PBMCs, collected after 12 months of ibrutinib treatment. The chain couples TRBV19 to TRBJ1-5; D unresolved. This clonotype was sampled from a human donor with chronic lymphocytic leukemia. The CDR3 nucleotides are TGTGCCAGTACCTTCTCCCGGGACAATCAGCCCCAGCATTTT. It codes for CASTFSRDNQPQHF.